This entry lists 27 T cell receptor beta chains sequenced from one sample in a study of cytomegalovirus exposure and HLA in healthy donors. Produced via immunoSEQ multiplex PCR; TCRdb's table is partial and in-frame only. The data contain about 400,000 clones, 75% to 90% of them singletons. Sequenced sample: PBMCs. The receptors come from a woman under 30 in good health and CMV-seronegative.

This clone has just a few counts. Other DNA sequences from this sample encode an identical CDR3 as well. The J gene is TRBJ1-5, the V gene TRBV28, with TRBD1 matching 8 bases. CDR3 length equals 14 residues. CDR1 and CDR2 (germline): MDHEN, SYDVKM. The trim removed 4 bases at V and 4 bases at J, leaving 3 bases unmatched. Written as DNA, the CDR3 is TGTGCCAGCAGTTCCACAGGGGGTAATCAGCCCCAGCATTTT. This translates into CASSSTGGNQPQHF.

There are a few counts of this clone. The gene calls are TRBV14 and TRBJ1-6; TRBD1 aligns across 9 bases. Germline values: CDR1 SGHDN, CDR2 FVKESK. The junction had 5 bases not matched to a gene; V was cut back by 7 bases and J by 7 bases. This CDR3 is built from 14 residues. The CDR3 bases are TGTGCCAGCACCCGACAGGGGGGAAATTCACCCCTCCACTTT. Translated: CASTRQGGNSPLHF.

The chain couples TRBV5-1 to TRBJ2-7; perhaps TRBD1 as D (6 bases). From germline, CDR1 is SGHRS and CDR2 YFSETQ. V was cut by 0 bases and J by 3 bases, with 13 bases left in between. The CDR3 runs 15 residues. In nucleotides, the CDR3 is TGCGCCAGCAGCTTGGCAACAGGGCGGAACTACGAGCAGTACTTC. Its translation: CASSLATGRNYEQYF.

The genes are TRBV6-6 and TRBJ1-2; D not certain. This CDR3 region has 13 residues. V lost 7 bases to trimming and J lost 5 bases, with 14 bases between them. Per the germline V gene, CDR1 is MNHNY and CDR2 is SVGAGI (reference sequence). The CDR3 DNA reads TGTGCCAGCAAGTCATATGCGGGATATGGCTACACCTTC. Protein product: CASKSYAGYGYTF.

The CDR3, as DNA: TGTGCCAGCAGCCCCGGGACAGGGAGAAGTAGGGGCTACGAGCAGTACTTC. Protein product: CASSPGTGRSRGYEQYF. The genes are TRBV5-4 and TRBJ2-7; 9 bases are a match to TRBD1. The V gene's germline CDR1 is SGHNT and CDR2 YYREEE (reference sequence). The CDR3 has 17 residues. Trimming cost V 4 bases and J 3 bases; bases outside gene matches: 14.

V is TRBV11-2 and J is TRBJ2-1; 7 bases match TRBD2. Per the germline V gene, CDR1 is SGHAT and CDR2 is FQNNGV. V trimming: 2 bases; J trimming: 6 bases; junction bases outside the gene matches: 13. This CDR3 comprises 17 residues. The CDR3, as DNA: TGTGCCAGCAGCTTAATTTGGGGGGGAGCTGATGGCAATGAGCAGTTCTTC. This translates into CASSLIWGGADGNEQFF.

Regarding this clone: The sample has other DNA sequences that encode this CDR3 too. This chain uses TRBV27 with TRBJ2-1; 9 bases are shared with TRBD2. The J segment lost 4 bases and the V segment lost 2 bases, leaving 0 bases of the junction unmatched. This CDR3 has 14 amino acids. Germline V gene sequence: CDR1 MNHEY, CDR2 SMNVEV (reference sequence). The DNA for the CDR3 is TGTGCCAGCAGTTTAGCGGGAGGGTACAATGAGCAGTTCTTC. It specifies CASSLAGGYNEQFF.

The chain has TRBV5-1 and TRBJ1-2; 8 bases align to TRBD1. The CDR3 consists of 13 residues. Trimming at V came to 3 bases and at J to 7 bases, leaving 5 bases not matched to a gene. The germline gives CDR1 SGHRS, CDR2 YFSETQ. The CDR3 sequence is CASSSGTGSGYTF. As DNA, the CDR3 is TGCGCCAGCAGCTCCGGGACAGGTTCTGGCTACACCTTC.

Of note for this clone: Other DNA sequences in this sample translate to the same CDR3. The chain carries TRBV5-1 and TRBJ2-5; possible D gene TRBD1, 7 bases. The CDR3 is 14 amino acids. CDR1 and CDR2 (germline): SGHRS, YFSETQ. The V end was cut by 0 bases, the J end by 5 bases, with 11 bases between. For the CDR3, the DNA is TGCGCCAGCAGCTTGGAGGGGGCGGGGGAGACCCAGTACTTC. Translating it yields CASSLEGAGETQYF.

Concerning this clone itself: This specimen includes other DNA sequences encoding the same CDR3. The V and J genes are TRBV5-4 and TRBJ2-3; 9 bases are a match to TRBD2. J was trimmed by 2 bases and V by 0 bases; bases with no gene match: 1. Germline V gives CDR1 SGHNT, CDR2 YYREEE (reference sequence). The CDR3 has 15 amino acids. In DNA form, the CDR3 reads TGTGCCAGCAGCTTGGGCGGGGGGGCCACAGATACGCAGTATTTT. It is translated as CASSLGGGATDTQYF.

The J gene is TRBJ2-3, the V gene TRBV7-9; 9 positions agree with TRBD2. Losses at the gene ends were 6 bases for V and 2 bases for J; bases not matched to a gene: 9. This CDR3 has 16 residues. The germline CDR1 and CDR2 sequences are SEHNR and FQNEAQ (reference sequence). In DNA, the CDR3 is TGTGCCAGCAGTTTCCTAGCGGGGACCTTCACAGATACGCAGTATTTT. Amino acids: CASSFLAGTFTDTQYF. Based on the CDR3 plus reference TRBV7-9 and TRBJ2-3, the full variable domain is DTGVSQNPRHKITKRGQNVTFRCDPISEHNRLYWYRQTLGQGPEFLTYFQNEAQLEKSRLLSDRFSAERPKGSFSTLEIQRTEQGDSAMYLCASSFLAGTFTDTQYFGPGTRLTVL.

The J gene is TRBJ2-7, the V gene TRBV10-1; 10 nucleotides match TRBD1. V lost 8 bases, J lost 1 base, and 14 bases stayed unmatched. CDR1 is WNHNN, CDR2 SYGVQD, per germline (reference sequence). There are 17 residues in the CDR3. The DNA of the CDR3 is TGCGCCAGCTCCTACCGGGACAGGGGAGGCAAATCCTACGAGCAGTACTTC. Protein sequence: CASSYRDRGGKSYEQYF.

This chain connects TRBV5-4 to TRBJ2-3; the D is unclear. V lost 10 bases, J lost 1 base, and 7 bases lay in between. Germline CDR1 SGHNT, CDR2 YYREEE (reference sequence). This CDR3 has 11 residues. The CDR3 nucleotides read TGTGCCGCCGAGGGCACAGATACGCAGTATTTT. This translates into CAAEGTDTQYF.

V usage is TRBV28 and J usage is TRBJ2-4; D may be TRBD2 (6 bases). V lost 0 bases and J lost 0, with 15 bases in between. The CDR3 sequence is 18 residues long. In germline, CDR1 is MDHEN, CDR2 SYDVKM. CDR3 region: CASSLWSGRDLAKNIQYF. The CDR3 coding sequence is TGTGCCAGCAGTTTATGGTCCGGACGGGACTTAGCCAAAAACATTCAGTACTTC.

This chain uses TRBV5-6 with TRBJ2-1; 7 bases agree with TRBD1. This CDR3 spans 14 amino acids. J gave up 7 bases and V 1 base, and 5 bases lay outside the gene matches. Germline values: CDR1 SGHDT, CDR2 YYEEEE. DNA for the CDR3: TGTGCCAGCAGCTTGCCTTCCAGGGGGAATGAGCAGTTCTTC. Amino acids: CASSLPSRGNEQFF.

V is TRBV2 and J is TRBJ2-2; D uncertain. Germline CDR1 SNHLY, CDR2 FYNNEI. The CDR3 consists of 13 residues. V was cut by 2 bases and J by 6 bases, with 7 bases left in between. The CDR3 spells CASSEPSSGELFF. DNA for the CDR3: TGTGCCAGCAGTGAACCTTCTTCCGGGGAGCTGTTTTTT.

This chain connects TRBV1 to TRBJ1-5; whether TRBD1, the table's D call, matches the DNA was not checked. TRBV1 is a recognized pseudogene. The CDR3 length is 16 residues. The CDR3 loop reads CTSSQAEGGYNQPQHF. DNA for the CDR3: TGCACCAGCAGCCAGGCGGAAGGGGGCTACAATCAGCCCCAGCATTTT.

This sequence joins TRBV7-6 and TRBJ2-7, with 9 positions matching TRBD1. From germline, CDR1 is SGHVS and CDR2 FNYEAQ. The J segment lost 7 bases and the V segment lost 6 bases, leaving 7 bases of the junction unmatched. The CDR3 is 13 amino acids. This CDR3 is CASSGGQGREQYF. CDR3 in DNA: TGTGCCAGCAGTGGGGGACAGGGTCGGGAGCAGTACTTC.

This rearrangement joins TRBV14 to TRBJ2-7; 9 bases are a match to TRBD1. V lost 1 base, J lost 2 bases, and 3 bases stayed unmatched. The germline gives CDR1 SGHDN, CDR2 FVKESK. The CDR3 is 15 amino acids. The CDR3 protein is CASSQGTGVTYEQYF. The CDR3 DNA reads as TGTGCCAGCAGCCAAGGGACAGGGGTGACCTACGAGCAGTACTTC.

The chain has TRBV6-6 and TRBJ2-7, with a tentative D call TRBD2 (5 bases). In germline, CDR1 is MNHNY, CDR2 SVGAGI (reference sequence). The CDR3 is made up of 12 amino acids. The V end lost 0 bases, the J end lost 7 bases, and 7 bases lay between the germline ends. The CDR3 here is CASSYSAEEQYF. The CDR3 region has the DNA TGTGCCAGCAGTTACTCAGCGGAAGAGCAGTACTTC.

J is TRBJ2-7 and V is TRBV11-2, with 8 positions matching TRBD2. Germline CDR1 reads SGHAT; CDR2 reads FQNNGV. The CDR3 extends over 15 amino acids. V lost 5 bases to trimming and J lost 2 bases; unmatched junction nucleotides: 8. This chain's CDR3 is CASSPVRGRTYEQYF. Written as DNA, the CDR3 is TGTGCCAGCAGCCCTGTGCGCGGGAGGACCTACGAGCAGTACTTC. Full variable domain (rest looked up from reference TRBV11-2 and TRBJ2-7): EAGVAQSPRYKIIEKRQSVAFWCNPISGHATLYWYQQILGQGPKLLIQFQNNGVVDDSQLPKDRFSAERLKGVDSTLKIQPAKLEDSAVYLCASSPVRGRTYEQYFGPGTRLTVT.

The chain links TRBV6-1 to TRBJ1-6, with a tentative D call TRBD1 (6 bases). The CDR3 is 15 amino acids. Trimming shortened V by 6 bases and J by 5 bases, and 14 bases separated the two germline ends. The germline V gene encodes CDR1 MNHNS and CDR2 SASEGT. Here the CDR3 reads CASRPLGQNNSPLHF. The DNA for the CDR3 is TGTGCCAGCAGGCCCCTTGGACAGAATAATTCACCCCTCCACTTT.

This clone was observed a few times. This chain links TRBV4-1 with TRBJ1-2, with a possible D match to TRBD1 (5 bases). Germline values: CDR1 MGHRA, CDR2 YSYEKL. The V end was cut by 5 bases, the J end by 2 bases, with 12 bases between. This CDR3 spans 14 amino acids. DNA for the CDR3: TGCGCCAGCAGCATAAAACAGGAAAACTATGGCTACACCTTC. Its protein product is CASSIKQENYGYTF.

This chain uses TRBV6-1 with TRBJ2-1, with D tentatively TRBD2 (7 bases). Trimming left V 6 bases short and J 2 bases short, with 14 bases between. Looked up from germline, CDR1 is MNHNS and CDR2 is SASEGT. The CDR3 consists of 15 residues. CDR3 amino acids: CASRREGGAYNEQFF. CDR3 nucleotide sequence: TGTGCCAGCAGGAGAGAGGGGGGGGCCTACAATGAGCAGTTCTTC.

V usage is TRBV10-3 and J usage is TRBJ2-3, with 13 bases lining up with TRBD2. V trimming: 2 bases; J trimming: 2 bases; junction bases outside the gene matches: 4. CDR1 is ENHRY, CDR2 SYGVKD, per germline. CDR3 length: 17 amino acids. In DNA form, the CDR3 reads TGTGCCATCAGTGAGATCGGACTAGCGGGAGCCACAGATACGCAGTATTTT. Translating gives CAISEIGLAGATDTQYF.

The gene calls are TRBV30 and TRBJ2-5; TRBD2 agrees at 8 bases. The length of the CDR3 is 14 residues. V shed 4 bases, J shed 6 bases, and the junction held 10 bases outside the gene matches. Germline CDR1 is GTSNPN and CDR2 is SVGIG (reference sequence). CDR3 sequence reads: CAWTGGGSRKTQYF. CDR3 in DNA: TGTGCCTGGACCGGGGGGGGTTCGAGGAAGACCCAGTACTTC.

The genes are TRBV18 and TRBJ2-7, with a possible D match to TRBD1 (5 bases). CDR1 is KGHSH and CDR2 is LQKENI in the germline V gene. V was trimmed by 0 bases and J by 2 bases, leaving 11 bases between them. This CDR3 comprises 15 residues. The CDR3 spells CASSPPQGSTYEQYF. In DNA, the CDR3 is TGTGCCAGCTCACCACCGCAGGGAAGTACCTACGAGCAGTACTTC.